Presented here are 21 T cell receptor beta chains from one specimen sequenced in a study of T cell responses to AZD1222 COVID-19 vaccine. Assay: immunoSEQ multiplex PCR; the TCRdb copy retains only in-frame clones and omits some. Of some 140,000 clones listed, under 95% are singletons. The sequences come from peripheral blood, collected on day 0 of AZD1222 vaccination. These TCRs come from an adult in good health.

V and J are TRBV3-1 (or the pseudogene TRBV3-2) and TRBJ1-1, with D uncertain. This CDR3 contains 14 residues. Germline V gene sequence: CDR1 LGHDT, CDR2 YNNKEL (reference sequence). Deletions cut 4 bases from V and 5 bases from J, with 14 bases between. For the CDR3, the DNA is TGTGCCAGCAGCCTCGGCCTCTTTGGGACTGAAGCTTTCTTT. It codes for CASSLGLFGTEAFF.

The table lists this clone with a count of one. V gene TRBV29-1 combines with J gene TRBJ1-1, with TRBD1 matching over 7 bases. From germline, CDR1 is SQVTM and CDR2 ANQGSEA. V lost 4 bases and J lost 2; bases outside the gene matches: 4. This CDR3 has 13 amino acids. CDR3 sequence (DNA): TGCAGCGTTGCGGGACAGACAAACACTGAAGCTTTCTTT. Residues: CSVAGQTNTEAFF.

This clone was seen once. The chain is built from TRBV4-2 and TRBJ2-2; 9 bases map to TRBD1. After removal of 6 bases from V and 2 bases from J, the junction contained 4 bases not matched to a gene. The CDR3 contains 15 residues. Germline CDR1 reads LGHNA; CDR2 reads YNFKEQ. This chain's CDR3 is CASSPQGANTGELFF. The CDR3 nucleotides are TGTGCCAGCAGTCCACAGGGGGCTAACACCGGGGAGCTGTTTTTT.

This chain connects TRBV28 to TRBJ1-2; D call uncertain. Looked up from germline, CDR1 is MDHEN and CDR2 is SYDVKM. The CDR3 has 14 residues. Trimming removed 4 bases at V and 4 bases at J, with 13 bases between. CDR3 DNA: TGTGCCAGCAGTTCGGTAGGGAAAGGCTATGGCTACACCTTC. Translated: CASSSVGKGYGYTF.

The chain uses TRBV27 and TRBJ2-7; 7 bases are a match to TRBD1. CDR1 and CDR2 from the germline V gene are MNHEY and SMNVEV (reference sequence). J was trimmed by 2 bases and V by 10 bases; bases with no gene match: 5. The CDR3 contains 12 residues. CDR3 nucleotides: TGTGCCACCGGACAGGAGCCCTACGAGCAGTACTTC. Translated, it gives CATGQEPYEQYF.

In its sample, this clone was seen once. The sample contains more than one DNA sequence encoding this CDR3. The V and J genes are TRBV5-1 and TRBJ1-5; 7 bases map to TRBD1. The length of the CDR3 is 14 residues. V dropped 0 bases and J dropped 4; count of bases not matched to a gene: 1. CDR1 is SGHRS and CDR2 is YFSETQ in the germline V gene. The CDR3 nucleotides are TGCGCCAGCAGCTTGGGGACAGGTAATCAGCCCCAGCATTTT. Residues: CASSLGTGNQPQHF. Combining the CDR3 with reference TRBV5-1 and TRBJ1-5 gives the whole variable domain KAGVTQTPRYLIKTRGQQVTLSCSPISGHRSVSWYQQTPGQGLQFLFEYFSETQRNKGNFPGRFSGRQFSNSRSEMNVSTLELGDSALYLCASSLGTGNQPQHFGDGTRLSIL.

CDR3 sequence: CASSQWRGNDEQYF. The CDR3 DNA reads as TGTGCCAGCAGCCAATGGAGGGGGAATGACGAGCAGTACTTC. This chain joins TRBV4-2 and TRBJ2-7, with D perhaps matching TRBD1 or TRBD2 (6 bases each). Germline-derived CDR1 and CDR2 are LGHNA and YNFKEQ. CDR3 length equals 14 residues. Between the trimmed V and J ends, which lost 2 bases and 5 bases, there was a span of 13 bases.

This chain links TRBV5-1 with TRBJ2-7, with 8 bases fitting TRBD2. The V gene's germline CDR1 is SGHRS and CDR2 YFSETQ. After removal of 4 bases from V and 6 bases from J, the junction contained 15 bases not matched to a gene. CDR3 length: 16 amino acids. This chain's CDR3 is CASSRTPPGLGGEQYF. DNA of the CDR3: TGCGCCAGCAGCCGAACCCCCCCGGGACTAGGAGGCGAGCAGTACTTC.

This clone was seen just once. V is TRBV11-3 and J is TRBJ2-1; 8 bases agree with TRBD2. From germline, CDR1 is SGHNT and CDR2 YENEEA. CDR3 length: 18 amino acids. Trimming at V came to 6 bases and at J to 4 bases, leaving 17 bases not matched to a gene. CDR3 nucleotide sequence: TGTGCCAGCAGTTCCACTTTAGCGGGACTCACGAATTACAATGAGCAGTTCTTC. Its translation is CASSSTLAGLTNYNEQFF.

This chain uses TRBV25-1 with TRBJ1-2; 8 bases align to TRBD1. The ends lost 4 bases at V and 2 bases at J; junction bases unmatched: 6. The CDR3 is 15 amino acids. Germline CDR1 is MGHDK and CDR2 is SYGVNS. Written as DNA, the CDR3 is TGTGCCAGCAGTGCCCCGGACAGGGTAAACTATGGCTACACCTTC. It yields the protein CASSAPDRVNYGYTF.

The V gene is TRBV7-3, the J gene TRBJ2-1; D not certain. V gave up 5 bases and J gave up 8 bases, with 16 bases separating them. The CDR3 length is 14 residues. Per germline, CDR1 SGHTA and CDR2 FQGTGA. The CDR3 reads CASSQRVGSHEQFF. CDR3 nucleotides: TGTGCCAGCAGCCAACGAGTCGGATCCCATGAGCAGTTCTTC.

The chain recombines TRBV19 with TRBJ1-5; D gene unclear. This CDR3 has 14 amino acids. V lost 1 base and J lost 6, with 10 bases in between. Germline CDR1 LNHDA, CDR2 SQIVND (reference sequence). CDR3 nucleotides: TGTGCCAGTAGTATAGTGCCAGGAAGTCAGCCCCAGCATTTT. It translates to CASSIVPGSQPQHF.

The rearrangement links TRBV24-1 to TRBJ2-7, with 10 nucleotides matching TRBD1. Germline V CDR1 and CDR2: KGHDR, SFDVKD. V dropped 6 bases and J dropped 0; count of bases not matched to a gene: 4. The CDR3 covers 15 residues. DNA of the CDR3: TGTGCCACCAGTCCACGGACAGGGGGCTCCTACGAGCAGTACTTC. This gives the protein CATSPRTGGSYEQYF.

This clone was seen ten or more times. CDR3 loop: CASSWRDGQPQHF. CDR3 coding DNA: TGTGCCAGCAGTTGGAGGGACGGGCAGCCCCAGCATTTT. The rearrangement uses TRBV27 and TRBJ1-5; TRBD1 is a possible D gene (5 bases). Trimming pared 4 bases from V and 7 bases from J, leaving 11 bases between. The CDR3 is 13 residues long. Germline V gene data show CDR1 as MNHEY and CDR2 as SMNVEV (reference sequence).

The rearrangement links TRBV9 to TRBJ2-1; TRBD1 is a possible D gene (6 bases). CDR3 length equals 15 residues. Trimming took 0 bases from V and 5 from J, leaving 12 bases between them. Per the germline V gene, CDR1 is SGDLS and CDR2 is YYNGEE. CDR3 sequence reads: CASSVGGGKNNEQFF. The CDR3, as DNA: TGTGCCAGCAGCGTAGGAGGGGGAAAGAACAATGAGCAGTTCTTC. The variable domain in full, completed from reference TRBV9 and TRBJ2-1, reads DSGVTQTPKHLITATGQRVTLRCSPRSGDLSVYWYQQSLDQGLQFLIQYYNGEERAKGNILERFSAQQFPDLHSELNLSSLELGDSALYFCASSVGGGKNNEQFFGPGTRLTVL.

The chain combines TRBV2 with TRBJ1-2, with TRBD1 as a possible D gene (5 bases). The CDR3 has 14 amino acids. V was pared by 6 bases and J by 4 bases, with 15 bases between. Germline CDR1 and CDR2: SNHLY and FYNNEI. The CDR3 protein is CASSRGEGGYGYTF. The DNA of the CDR3 is TGTGCCAGCAGCCGGGGGGAGGGAGGCTATGGCTACACCTTC.

This chain links TRBV28 with TRBJ1-5; tentatively, D is TRBD1 (6 bases). Trimming pared 5 bases from V and 6 bases from J, leaving 17 bases between. The CDR3 length is 15 residues. Germline CDR1 and CDR2: MDHEN and SYDVKM. The CDR3 sequence is CASSEIGTRGQPQHF. In DNA, the CDR3 is TGTGCCAGCAGTGAAATAGGGACAAGGGGTCAGCCCCAGCATTTT.

The gene calls are TRBV27 and TRBJ2-2; D might be TRBD1 or TRBD2, each matching 5 bases. This CDR3 comprises 12 residues. V was shortened by 7 bases and J by 9 bases, with 12 bases between the two germline ends. Germline CDR1 is MNHEY and CDR2 is SMNVEV (reference sequence). CDR3 sequence reads: CASKGEPRELFF. The CDR3 DNA sequence: TGTGCCAGCAAAGGGGAGCCCCGGGAGCTGTTTTTT.

This chain connects TRBV2 to TRBJ1-1; D is perhaps TRBD1 (6 bases). The V end was cut by 7 bases, the J end by 5 bases, with 14 bases between. Germline V gene data show CDR1 as SNHLY and CDR2 as FYNNEI. This CDR3 region has 13 residues. This CDR3 is CASNVGALTEAFF. The CDR3 bases are TGTGCCAGCAACGTGGGGGCGCTGACTGAAGCTTTCTTT.

J is TRBJ2-5 and V is TRBV10-2, with 8 bases identical to TRBD1. The CDR3 is made up of 15 amino acids. V dropped 2 bases and J dropped 4; count of bases not matched to a gene: 6. CDR1 and CDR2 (germline): WSHSY, SAAADI. The CDR3 bases are TGCGCCAGCAGTGAGCCCGGACAGGGCGTAGAGACCCAGTACTTC. It codes for CASSEPGQGVETQYF.

This chain links TRBV5-1 with TRBJ1-2; no clear D. Trimming removed 0 bases from V and 8 bases from J, with 11 bases in between. This CDR3 region has 13 residues. Germline V gene lookup returns CDR1 SGHRS and CDR2 YFSETQ. The CDR3 is CASSLESGEGYTF. The CDR3 DNA reads TGCGCCAGCAGCTTGGAATCCGGGGAGGGCTACACCTTC.